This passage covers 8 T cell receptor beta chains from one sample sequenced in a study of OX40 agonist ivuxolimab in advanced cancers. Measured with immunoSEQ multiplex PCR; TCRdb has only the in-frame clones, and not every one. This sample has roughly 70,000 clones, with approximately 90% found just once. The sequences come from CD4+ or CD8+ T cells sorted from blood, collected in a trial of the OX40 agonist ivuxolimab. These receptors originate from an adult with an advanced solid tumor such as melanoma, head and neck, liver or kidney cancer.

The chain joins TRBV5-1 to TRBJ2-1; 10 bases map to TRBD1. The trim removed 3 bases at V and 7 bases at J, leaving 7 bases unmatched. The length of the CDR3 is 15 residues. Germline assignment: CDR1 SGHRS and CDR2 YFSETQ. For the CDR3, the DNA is TGCGCCAGCAGCTCACCGGGACAGGGGAGGAATGAGCAGTTCTTC. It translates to CASSSPGQGRNEQFF.

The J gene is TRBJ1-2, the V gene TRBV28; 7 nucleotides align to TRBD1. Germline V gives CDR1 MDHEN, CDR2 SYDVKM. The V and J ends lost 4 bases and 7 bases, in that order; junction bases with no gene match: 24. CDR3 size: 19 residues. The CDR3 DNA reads TGTGCCAGCAGTTCATTTTTGGGTAGGGACAGACTATCTCAGCGTGGCTACACCTTC. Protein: CASSSFLGRDRLSQRGYTF.

The CDR3 region is CASRLADTGELFF. The CDR3 bases are TGCGCCAGCAGATTAGCGGACACCGGGGAGCTGTTTTTT. The rearrangement uses TRBV10-1 and TRBJ2-2; TRBD2 is a possible D gene (6 bases). The CDR3 runs 13 residues. The V and J ends lost 6 bases and 3 bases respectively, with 8 bases between them. Germline loops: CDR1 WNHNN, CDR2 SYGVQD (reference sequence).

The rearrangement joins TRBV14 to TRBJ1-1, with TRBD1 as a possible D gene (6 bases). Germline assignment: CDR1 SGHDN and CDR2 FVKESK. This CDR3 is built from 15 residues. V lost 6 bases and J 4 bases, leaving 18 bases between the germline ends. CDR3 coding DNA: TGTGCCAGCAGTGTAATCCAGGGGACTGGCACTGAAGCTTTCTTT. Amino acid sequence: CASSVIQGTGTEAFF.

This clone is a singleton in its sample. CDR3 nucleotide sequence: TGTGCCAGCAGTAGCGGCGGACAGGGGGCACAGGGCTACACCTTC. It translates to CASSSGGQGAQGYTF. This sequence joins TRBV28 and TRBJ1-2; 11 nucleotides match TRBD1. Germline V gene data show CDR1 as MDHEN and CDR2 as SYDVKM. Trimming took 5 bases from V and 8 from J; bases not matched to a gene: 10. The CDR3 spans 15 residues.

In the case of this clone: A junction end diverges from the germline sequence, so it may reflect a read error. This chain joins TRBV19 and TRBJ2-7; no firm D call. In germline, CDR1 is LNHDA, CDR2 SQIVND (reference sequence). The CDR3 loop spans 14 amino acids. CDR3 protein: CASSIDSSSNEQYF. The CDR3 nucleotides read TGTGCCAGTAGTATAGATTCCAGCTCCAACGAGCAGTACTTC.

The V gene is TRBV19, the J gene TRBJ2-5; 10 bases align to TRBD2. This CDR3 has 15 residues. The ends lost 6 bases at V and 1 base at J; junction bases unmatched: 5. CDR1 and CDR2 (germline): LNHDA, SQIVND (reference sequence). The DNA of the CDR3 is TGTGCCAGTAGGCTAGCGGGGGCCCGCCAAGAGACCCAGTACTTC. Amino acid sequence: CASRLAGARQETQYF.

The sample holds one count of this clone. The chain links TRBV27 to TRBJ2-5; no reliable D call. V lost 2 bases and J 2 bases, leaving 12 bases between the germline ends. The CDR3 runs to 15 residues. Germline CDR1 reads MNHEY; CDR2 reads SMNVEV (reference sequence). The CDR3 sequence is CASSLTSTRQETQYF. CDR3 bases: TGTGCCAGCAGTTTAACCTCGACGCGTCAAGAGACCCAGTACTTC.